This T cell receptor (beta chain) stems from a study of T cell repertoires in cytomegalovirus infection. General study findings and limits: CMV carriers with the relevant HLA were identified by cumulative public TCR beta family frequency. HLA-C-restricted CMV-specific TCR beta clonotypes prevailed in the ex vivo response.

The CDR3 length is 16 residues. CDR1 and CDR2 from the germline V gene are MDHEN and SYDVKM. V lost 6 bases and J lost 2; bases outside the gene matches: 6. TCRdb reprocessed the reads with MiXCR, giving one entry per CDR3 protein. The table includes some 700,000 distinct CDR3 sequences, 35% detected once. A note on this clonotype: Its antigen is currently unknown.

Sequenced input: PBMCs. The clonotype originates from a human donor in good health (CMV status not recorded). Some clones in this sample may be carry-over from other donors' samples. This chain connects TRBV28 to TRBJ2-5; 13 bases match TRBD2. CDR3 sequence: CASRPGTSGVQETQYF. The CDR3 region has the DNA TGTGCCAGCAGACCCGGGACTAGCGGGGTTCAAGAGACCCAGTACTTC.